This record concerns one T cell receptor (beta chain) sequence. The sample belongs to a study of T-cell reconstitution after alpha-beta-depleted transplantation in children. In germline, CDR1 is MNHEY, CDR2 SMNVEV (reference sequence). This CDR3 is built from 15 residues. V lost 6 bases and J lost 4; bases outside the gene matches: 2. For TCRbeta, the library was prepared with unique molecular identifiers. MiXCR was run by TCRdb on the PCR reads, yielding one entry per CDR3 protein. Among more than 450,000 distinct CDR3 sequences listed, approximately 20% were seen once. V usage is TRBV27 and J usage is TRBJ2-2, with TRBD2 matching over 13 bases. This clonotype was sampled from a human donor who donated a stem cell graft to a child with acute lymphoblastic leukemia. The input for sequencing was PBMCs from the stem cell graft donor, taken from the stem cell graft. Here the CDR3 DNA reads TGTGCCAGCAGAGGACTAGCGGGAGTCACCGGGGAGCTGTTTTTT. Encoded protein: CASRGLAGVTGELFF.